The 30 T cell receptor beta chains below come from one sample, sequenced in a study of T cell repertoires in cytomegalovirus infection. These TCRs are of unknown antigen specificity. TCRdb called the reads again in MiXCR, with one record for every CDR3 protein. Among about 350,000 distinct CDR3 sequences listed, about 34% were seen once. The sequencing used cultured PBMCs, collected from culture after CMV antigen stimulation. The receptors come from a human donor in good health (CMV status not recorded). Some clones in this sample may be carry-over from other donors' samples.

The V gene is TRBV7-8, the J gene TRBJ2-1; D uncertain. The CDR3 totals 14 residues. The germline V and J ends were trimmed by 5 bases and 4 bases, with 12 bases remaining between them. The V gene's germline CDR1 is SGHVS and CDR2 FQNEAQ. The CDR3 DNA follows: TGTGCCAGCAGCCAATCCTACTTTTACAATGAGCAGTTCTTC. The encoded protein is CASSQSYFYNEQFF.

V is TRBV12-3 or TRBV12-4 and J is TRBJ1-5; D might be TRBD1 (6 bases). Between the trimmed V and J ends, which lost 1 base and 4 bases, there was a span of 14 bases. The CDR3 contains 16 residues. In nucleotides, the CDR3 is TGTGCCAGCAGTTTAGTACTATTGGACAGTAATCAGCCCCAGCATTTT. As protein: CASSLVLLDSNQPQHF.

The chain carries TRBV25-1 and TRBJ2-3; D is unresolved. CDR1 and CDR2 from the germline V gene are MGHDK and SYGVNS. This CDR3 comprises 14 residues. Between the trimmed V and J ends, which lost 0 bases and 1 base, there was a span of 5 bases. CDR3 region: CASSEYVGTDTQYF. The CDR3 coding sequence is TGTGCCAGCAGTGAATATGTAGGCACAGATACGCAGTATTTT.

This clonotype has a handful of counts. The chain couples TRBV24-1 to TRBJ2-2; no definite D call. From germline, CDR1 is KGHDR and CDR2 SFDVKD. With 4 bases removed from V and 4 bases from J, the gap between germline ends came to 9 bases. The CDR3 runs to 14 residues. Here the CDR3 reads CATSDPPSTGELFF. The CDR3 nucleotides are TGTGCCACCAGTGACCCACCTAGCACCGGGGAGCTGTTTTTT.

The chain recombines TRBV12-3 or TRBV12-4 with TRBJ1-3; D is undetermined. V was trimmed by 6 bases and J by 4 bases, leaving 10 bases between them. The CDR3 covers 13 residues. This CDR3 is CASRRGEGNTIYF. The DNA of the CDR3 is TGTGCCAGCAGGCGAGGAGAGGGAAACACCATATATTTT.

The chain has TRBV7-8 and TRBJ2-4; D perhaps matches TRBD1 (5 bases). This CDR3 is 17 amino acids long. The germline gives CDR1 SGHVS, CDR2 FQNEAQ. Trimming removed 1 base at V and 0 bases at J, with 13 bases between. CDR3 in DNA: TGTGCCAGCAGCTTAGGCCGGACAACTACAGCCAAAAACATTCAGTACTTC. Translated: CASSLGRTTTAKNIQYF.

This clonotype was counted between two and nine times. This chain connects TRBV12-5 to TRBJ2-7; TRBD2 matches 9 bases. The CDR3 spans 14 residues. Germline trimming cut 7 bases from V and 6 bases from J; bases unmatched to any gene: 10. Germline V gene data show CDR1 as LGHNT and CDR2 as FRNRAP. CDR3 residues: CASEYSGRNCEQYF. For the CDR3, the DNA is TGTGCTAGTGAATATAGCGGGAGAAATTGCGAGCAGTACTTC.

The chain uses TRBV19 and TRBJ1-5; maybe TRBD1 (6 bases). Trimming shortened V by 7 bases and J by 7 bases, and 14 bases separated the two germline ends. From germline, CDR1 is LNHDA and CDR2 SQIVND (reference sequence). This CDR3 contains 13 residues. In DNA, the CDR3 is TGTGCCAGTAACCCGAGGGGGGAGCAGCCCCAGCATTTT. Protein: CASNPRGEQPQHF.

This clonotype was seen more than once but under ten times. This chain joins TRBV7-9 and TRBJ2-3, with 8 bases fitting TRBD1. The ends lost 4 bases at V and 3 bases at J; junction bases unmatched: 3. Germline CDR1 reads SEHNR; CDR2 reads FQNEAQ (reference sequence). The CDR3 length is 14 residues. The CDR3 DNA reads TGTGCCAGCAGCTCGGACAGGGCGACAGATACGCAGTATTTT. This codes for CASSSDRATDTQYF.

This clonotype was counted only a few times. The chain couples TRBV20-1 to TRBJ2-1, with D tentatively TRBD2 (5 bases). This CDR3 has 15 residues. CDR1 is DFQATT and CDR2 is SNEGSKA in the germline V gene (reference sequence). The CDR3 region has the DNA TGCAGCCTACGTGGGGAGTTAAGCTCCTACAATGAGCAGTTCTTC. Encoded protein: CSLRGELSSYNEQFF.

The chain combines TRBV7-8 with TRBJ2-1; D tentatively fits TRBD1 or TRBD2 (5 bases each). The CDR3 contains 17 residues. From germline, CDR1 is SGHVS and CDR2 FQNEAQ. V gave up 5 bases and J gave up 0 bases, with 17 bases separating them. As DNA, the CDR3 is TGTGCCAGCAGCGTACAGAGGGGACCGAGCTCCTACAATGAGCAGTTCTTC. This sequence encodes CASSVQRGPSSYNEQFF.

In its sample, this clonotype was seen a few times. The V gene is TRBV5-1, the J gene TRBJ2-1; D is unresolved. The CDR3 consists of 11 residues. Germline CDR1 SGHRS, CDR2 YFSETQ. V was pared by 5 bases and J by 14 bases, with 14 bases between. The CDR3: CASRVYEAEFF. As DNA, the CDR3 is TGCGCCAGCAGGGTATACGAGGCGGAGTTCTTC. Full variable domain (rest looked up from reference TRBV5-1 and TRBJ2-1): KAGVTQTPRYLIKTRGQQVTLSCSPISGHRSVSWYQQTPGQGLQFLFEYFSETQRNKGNFPGRFSGRQFSNSRSEMNVSTLELGDSALYLCASRVYEAEFFGPGTRLTVL.

V and J are TRBV7-8 and TRBJ2-7; 9 nucleotides match TRBD1. From germline, CDR1 is SGHVS and CDR2 FQNEAQ. The ends lost 4 bases at V and 3 bases at J; junction bases unmatched: 4. The CDR3 totals 14 residues. CDR3 in DNA: TGTGCCAGCAGCTGGAGACAGGGGGGCTACGAGCAGTACTTC. Translation gives CASSWRQGGYEQYF.

The chain has TRBV2 and TRBJ2-5, with D perhaps matching TRBD1 (6 bases). Trimming took off 6 bases at V and 5 bases at J, with 13 bases between the two ends. CDR1 is SNHLY and CDR2 is FYNNEI in the germline V gene. This CDR3 has 13 amino acids. The CDR3 reads CASRQGQGETQYF. The CDR3 DNA reads TGTGCCAGCAGACAGGGCCAGGGGGAGACCCAGTACTTC.

This chain links TRBV7-8 with TRBJ2-1; 10 bases align to TRBD2. V was pared by 5 bases and J by 5 bases, with 6 bases of the junction left unmatched. The CDR3 spans 15 residues. Germline CDR1 is SGHVS and CDR2 is FQNEAQ. CDR3 loop: CASSRSSGSHNEQFF. CDR3 coding DNA: TGTGCCAGCAGCCGGTCTAGCGGGAGCCACAATGAGCAGTTCTTC.

This clonotype was detected only a few times. This rearrangement joins TRBV7-2 to TRBJ2-7, with D perhaps matching TRBD1 (6 bases). The germline V gene has CDR1 SGHTA and CDR2 FQGNSA. V gave up 5 bases and J gave up 3 bases, with 17 bases separating them. This CDR3 contains 15 residues. DNA for the CDR3: TGTGCCAGCAGCCCTCTTACGACAGGTGGCTACGAGCAGTACGTC. This codes for CASSPLTTGGYEQYV.

The sample holds a few counts of this clonotype. V gene TRBV6-2 or TRBV6-3 combines with J gene TRBJ1-5; the D gene is possibly TRBD1 (6 bases). The V end was cut by 7 bases, the J end by 3 bases, with 13 bases between. This CDR3 is built from 14 residues. Germline V gene data show CDR1 as MNHEY and CDR2 as SVGEGT. The CDR3 is CASTLQGTNQPQHF. DNA for the CDR3: TGTGCCAGCACCCTACAGGGAACCAATCAGCCCCAGCATTTT.

This clonotype has just a few counts. V is TRBV18 and J is TRBJ2-3; TRBD1 aligns across 11 bases. Germline V gene data show CDR1 as KGHSH and CDR2 as LQKENI. J lost 6 bases, V lost 3 bases, and 8 bases had no gene match. This CDR3 has 16 residues. In DNA form, the CDR3 reads TGTGCCAGCTCACCGCCTTTGGGACAGGGGGTCGATACGCAGTATTTT. Its translation is CASSPPLGQGVDTQYF.

The chain recombines TRBV7-2 with TRBJ2-7; 10 nucleotides line up with TRBD2. The J segment lost 6 bases and the V segment lost 3 bases, leaving 8 bases of the junction unmatched. The CDR3 runs 15 residues. Germline-derived CDR1 and CDR2 are SGHTA and FQGNSA. The CDR3 coding sequence is TGTGCCAGCAGCTTTCCCAGCGGGAGGGCGCGCGAGCAGTACTTC. It yields the protein CASSFPSGRAREQYF.

This clonotype has a count of ten or more. CDR3: CASSSRRGARYGYTF. CDR3 DNA sequence: TGTGCCAGCAGTTCCCGTAGGGGGGCCCGCTATGGCTACACCTTC. The V gene is TRBV12-3 or TRBV12-4, the J gene TRBJ1-2; maybe TRBD1 (6 bases). CDR3 length: 15 amino acids. Trimming took off 4 bases at V and 4 bases at J, with 16 bases between the two ends.

The rearrangement uses TRBV19 and TRBJ2-3; TRBD2 matches 13 bases. Per the germline V gene, CDR1 is LNHDA and CDR2 is SQIVND (reference sequence). This CDR3 has 19 amino acids. Germline trimming cut 3 bases from V and 5 bases from J; bases unmatched to any gene: 14. The CDR3 bases are TGTGCCAGTAGTATCCCCGTCGCCGGGACTAGCGGGACGAAAGATACGCAGTATTTT. It translates to CASSIPVAGTSGTKDTQYF. Filled out from reference TRBV19 and TRBJ2-3, the complete variable domain reads DGGITQSPKYLFRKEGQNVTLSCEQNLNHDAMYWYRQDPGQGLRLIYYSQIVNDFQKGDIAEGYSVSREKKESFPLTVTSAQKNPTAFYLCASSIPVAGTSGTKDTQYFGPGTRLTVL.

The chain recombines TRBV2 with TRBJ2-1; D not resolved. V shed 2 bases and J shed 5 bases, with 10 bases lying between them. Germline values: CDR1 SNHLY, CDR2 FYNNEI. The CDR3 sequence is 14 residues long. The CDR3 loop reads CASSEPFGDNEQFF. For the CDR3, the DNA is TGTGCCAGCAGTGAACCGTTCGGAGACAATGAGCAGTTCTTC.

In this sample, this clonotype turned up a few times. The chain has TRBV19 and TRBJ2-1; no definite D call. This CDR3 has 14 residues. Trimming shortened V by 3 bases and J by 3 bases, and 9 bases separated the two germline ends. Germline lookup yields CDR1 LNHDA and CDR2 SQIVND (reference sequence). CDR3 in amino acids: CASSISGLYNEQFF. CDR3 bases: TGTGCCAGTAGTATTTCTGGCCTCTACAATGAGCAGTTCTTC.

This clonotype has more than one count but fewer than ten. The chain carries TRBV20-1 and TRBJ1-3; tentative D call: TRBD1 (5 bases). Deletions cut 1 base from V and 0 bases from J, with 13 bases between. From germline, CDR1 is DFQATT and CDR2 SNEGSKA (reference sequence). The CDR3 contains 16 residues. The CDR3 sequence: CSARAQTGLSGNTIYF. The CDR3 DNA follows: TGCAGTGCTAGAGCTCAAACAGGTCTCTCTGGAAACACCATATATTTT.

This rearrangement joins TRBV7-2 to TRBJ2-2, with D unresolved. With 5 bases removed from V and 4 bases from J, the gap between germline ends came to 14 bases. Germline CDR1 SGHTA, CDR2 FQGNSA. The CDR3 contains 15 residues. The CDR3, as DNA: TGTGCCAGCAGCCGTTTTTCCCGTGGCACCGGGGAGCTGTTTTTT. Protein sequence: CASSRFSRGTGELFF.

The chain has TRBV12-3 or TRBV12-4 and TRBJ1-4; a possible D gene is TRBD1 (5 bases). The V end was cut by 9 bases, the J end by 8 bases, with 19 bases between. CDR3 length equals 14 residues. The CDR3 is CASRKSQGGEKLFF. The DNA of the CDR3 is TGTGCCAGTAGGAAAAGTCAGGGTGGCGAAAAACTGTTTTTT.

Only a few counts were recorded for this clonotype. This sequence joins TRBV4-3 and TRBJ2-3; TRBD1 is a possible D gene (5 bases). This CDR3 is built from 15 residues. Trimming stripped 5 bases from V and 5 bases from J, with 17 bases between. The V gene's germline CDR1 is LGHNA and CDR2 YSLEER. CDR3 DNA sequence: TGCGCCAGCAGCGGGGCCCCTCGCGCAGGAGATACGCAGTATTTT. This sequence encodes CASSGAPRAGDTQYF.

Note on this clonotype: Compared with germline, one end of the junction differs, possibly owing to a read error. V and J are TRBV4-3 and TRBJ1-2, with 9 bases aligning to TRBD1. Germline loops: CDR1 LGHNA, CDR2 YSLEER. CDR3 length: 17 amino acids. CDR3 nucleotides: TGCGCCAACAGCCAAGATCTTACGGGACAGGGTAACTATGGCTACACCTTC. Its translation is CANSQDLTGQGNYGYTF.

The genes are TRBV12-3 or TRBV12-4 and TRBJ2-2, with a possible D match to TRBD1 (5 bases). CDR3 length: 15 residues. Trimming took 1 base from V and 0 from J, leaving 6 bases between them. In nucleotides, the CDR3 is TGTGCCAGCAGTTTAGGACAGCCGAACACCGGGGAGCTGTTTTTT. Translated: CASSLGQPNTGELFF.

This chain joins TRBV30 and TRBJ1-3, with D tentatively TRBD1 (5 bases). V lost 3 bases and J 8 bases, leaving 17 bases between the germline ends. The germline CDR1 and CDR2 sequences are GTSNPN and SVGIG (reference sequence). This CDR3 has 14 amino acids. CDR3 in amino acids: CAWSVGQIADTIYF. CDR3 DNA sequence: TGTGCCTGGAGCGTGGGGCAGATCGCGGACACCATATATTTT.